This is a list of T cell receptor beta chains from one sample in a study of blood T cells in healthy people across ages. MiXCR, applied by TCRdb to the 5' RACE reads, yields one record per CDR3 protein. The table has about 1.5 million distinct CDR3 sequences, less than 45% seen once; the top ten hold over 3.5%. Sequenced: blood. These receptors originate from a woman under 30 in good health. The CDR3 runs from the conserved cysteine through the conserved F or W. D genes are given only for firm matches. Some rows mark clone size as missing; the rest say once, few, many or name a class of expanded clone.

v_call: TRBV29-1
d_call: TRBD2
clone_size: -
j_call: TRBJ2-1
cdr3_aa: CSVEDLGGGAQFF
cdr3_nt: TGCAGCGTTGAAGATCTGGGCGGGGGGGCGCAGTTCTTC

v_call: TRBV28
d_call: -
clone_size: -
j_call: TRBJ2-3
cdr3_aa: CASSVRTPDTQYF
cdr3_nt: TGTGCCAGCAGTGTTCGCACTCCCGATACGCAGTATTTT

v_call: TRBV4-3
d_call: -
clone_size: -
j_call: TRBJ1-4
cdr3_aa: CASSQVGGVAEKLFF
cdr3_nt: TGCGCCAGCAGCCAAGTCGGGGGGGTGGCTGAAAAACTGTTTTTT

v_call: TRBV3-1
d_call: -
clone_size: -
j_call: TRBJ2-7
cdr3_aa: CASSQEGLSGTSSYNEQYF
cdr3_nt: TGTGCCAGCAGCCAAGAAGGATTGAGCGGGACAAGCTCCTACAATGAGCAGTACTTC

v_call: TRBV30
d_call: -
clone_size: -
j_call: TRBJ2-5
cdr3_aa: CAWSNTGRQETQYF
cdr3_nt: TGTGCCTGGAGTAATACGGGCCGTCAAGAGACCCAGTACTTC

v_call: TRBV24-1
d_call: -
clone_size: -
j_call: TRBJ2-7
cdr3_aa: CATSDVGDRRYEQYF
cdr3_nt: TGTGCCACCAGTGATGTAGGGGATAGGAGGTACGAGCAGTACTTC

v_call: TRBV27
d_call: -
clone_size: -
j_call: TRBJ2-1
cdr3_aa: CASSLMGDAYNEQFF
cdr3_nt: TGTGCCAGCAGTTTAATGGGTGATGCCTACAATGAGCAGTTCTTC

v_call: TRBV12-3/TRBV12-4
d_call: -
clone_size: few
j_call: TRBJ1-5
cdr3_aa: CASRDGRHYSNQPQHF
cdr3_nt: TGTGCCAGCAGAGACGGACGGCACTATAGCAATCAGCCCCAGCATTTT

v_call: TRBV6-6
d_call: -
clone_size: few
j_call: TRBJ1-1
cdr3_aa: CASSFLTRGNTEAFF
cdr3_nt: TGTGCCAGCAGTTTCTTGACTCGGGGGAACACTGAAGCTTTCTTT

v_call: TRBV5-5
d_call: -
clone_size: -
j_call: TRBJ2-7
cdr3_aa: CASSLGGGLPYEQYF
cdr3_nt: TGTGCCAGCAGCTTAGGAGGGGGACTCCCCTACGAGCAGTACTTC

v_call: TRBV7-2
d_call: -
clone_size: many
j_call: TRBJ2-7
cdr3_aa: CASSLSWQTYEQYF
cdr3_nt: TGTGCCAGCAGCTTAAGTTGGCAGACCTACGAGCAGTACTTC

v_call: TRBV20-1
d_call: -
clone_size: -
j_call: TRBJ2-3
cdr3_aa: CSARDPQGGGDTQYF
cdr3_nt: TGCAGTGCTAGAGATCCCCAGGGTGGAGGAGATACGCAGTATTTT

v_call: TRBV4-3
d_call: TRBD1
clone_size: -
j_call: TRBJ1-1
cdr3_aa: CASSQGGTENTEAFF
cdr3_nt: TGCGCCAGCAGCCAAGGCGGGACAGAGAACACTGAAGCTTTCTTT

v_call: TRBV2
d_call: -
clone_size: few
j_call: TRBJ1-4
cdr3_aa: CASSKRDLNEKLFF
cdr3_nt: TGTGCCAGCAGCAAACGGGACCTGAATGAAAAACTGTTTTTT

v_call: TRBV7-2
d_call: TRBD2
clone_size: few
j_call: TRBJ2-3
cdr3_aa: CASSFWGLARTDTQYF
cdr3_nt: TGTGCCAGCAGCTTCTGGGGACTAGCGCGCACAGATACGCAGTATTTT

v_call: TRBV27
d_call: -
clone_size: once
j_call: TRBJ1-1
cdr3_aa: CASSNQGLFTEAFF
cdr3_nt: TGTGCCAGCAGCAACCAGGGTCTCTTCACTGAAGCTTTCTTT

v_call: TRBV6-5
d_call: -
clone_size: -
j_call: TRBJ1-2
cdr3_aa: CASRVSRNYGYTF
cdr3_nt: TGTGCCAGCAGGGTCAGCCGTAACTATGGCTACACCTTC

v_call: TRBV4-1
d_call: -
clone_size: -
j_call: TRBJ2-7
cdr3_aa: CASSQRVTGYEQYF
cdr3_nt: TGCGCCAGCAGCCAAAGAGTAACGGGGTACGAGCAGTACTTC

v_call: TRBV3-1
d_call: -
clone_size: -
j_call: TRBJ2-3
cdr3_aa: CASSQKRAVAPVVMVAQYF
cdr3_nt: TGTGCCAGCAGCCAAAAGAGAGCAGTGGCACCCGTTGTAATGGTGGCGCAGTATTTT

v_call: TRBV7-2
d_call: -
clone_size: once
j_call: TRBJ2-6
cdr3_aa: CASSYGHGSGANVLTF
cdr3_nt: TGTGCCAGCAGCTATGGCCACGGCTCTGGGGCCAACGTCCTGACTTTC

v_call: TRBV20-1
d_call: TRBD1
clone_size: -
j_call: TRBJ2-2
cdr3_aa: CSARDRGTGEHVGELFF
cdr3_nt: TGCAGTGCTAGAGATCGAGGGACAGGGGAGCATGTCGGGGAGCTGTTTTTT

v_call: TRBV5-1
d_call: -
clone_size: -
j_call: TRBJ2-3
cdr3_aa: CASSLVGPQDTQYF
cdr3_nt: TGCGCCAGCAGCTTGGTAGGACCCCAAGATACGCAGTATTTT

v_call: TRBV12-3/TRBV12-4
d_call: TRBD1
clone_size: few
j_call: TRBJ2-4
cdr3_aa: CASSWGQGAGAKNIQYF
cdr3_nt: TGTGCCAGCAGTTGGGGACAGGGGGCCGGAGCCAAAAACATTCAGTACTTC

v_call: TRBV6-2/TRBV6-3
d_call: -
clone_size: -
j_call: TRBJ2-7
cdr3_aa: CASKRDIYYEQYF
cdr3_nt: TGTGCCAGCAAACGGGACATTTACTACGAGCAGTACTTC

v_call: TRBV25-1
d_call: -
clone_size: few
j_call: TRBJ2-3
cdr3_aa: CASSAPSGTSTTDTQYF
cdr3_nt: TGTGCCAGCAGTGCACCATCGGGAACCTCAACCACAGATACGCAGTATTTT

v_call: TRBV12-3/TRBV12-4
d_call: TRBD1
clone_size: -
j_call: TRBJ2-7
cdr3_aa: CASSETGTGVQYF
cdr3_nt: TGTGCCAGCAGTGAAACCGGGACAGGGGTACAGTACTTC

v_call: TRBV2
d_call: TRBD1
clone_size: -
j_call: TRBJ2-7
cdr3_aa: CASHGQGAIYEQYF
cdr3_nt: TGTGCCAGCCACGGACAGGGGGCGATCTACGAGCAGTACTTC

v_call: TRBV7-2
d_call: TRBD2
clone_size: few
j_call: TRBJ2-5
cdr3_aa: CASSLAASGGETQYF
cdr3_nt: TGTGCCAGCAGCTTAGCGGCTAGCGGGGGGGAGACCCAGTACTTC

v_call: TRBV3-1
d_call: -
clone_size: -
j_call: TRBJ1-2
cdr3_aa: CASSQEGGYYGYTF
cdr3_nt: TGTGCCAGCAGCCAAGAGGGGGGGTACTATGGCTACACCTTC

v_call: TRBV20-1
d_call: -
clone_size: -
j_call: TRBJ1-1
cdr3_aa: CSASEGGDTEAFF
cdr3_nt: TGCAGTGCTAGTGAGGGGGGGGACACTGAAGCTTTCTTT

v_call: TRBV9
d_call: TRBD2
clone_size: -
j_call: TRBJ2-5
cdr3_aa: CASSVQAGGQETQYF
cdr3_nt: TGTGCCAGCAGCGTTCAAGCGGGGGGACAAGAGACCCAGTACTTC

v_call: TRBV5-1
d_call: -
clone_size: -
j_call: TRBJ2-5
cdr3_aa: CASSLEQGVGETQYF
cdr3_nt: TGCGCCAGCAGCTTGGAACAGGGAGTTGGTGAGACCCAGTACTTC

v_call: TRBV11-2
d_call: -
clone_size: few
j_call: TRBJ2-1
cdr3_aa: CASSLGLASEQFF
cdr3_nt: TGTGCCAGCAGCTTAGGCCTCGCCAGTGAGCAGTTCTTC

v_call: TRBV7-2
d_call: TRBD2
clone_size: few
j_call: TRBJ2-3
cdr3_aa: CASSLERGRGTDTQYF
cdr3_nt: TGTGCCAGCAGCTTAGAGCGGGGGCGGGGCACAGATACGCAGTATTTT

v_call: TRBV20-1
d_call: -
clone_size: many
j_call: TRBJ1-1
cdr3_aa: CSARGANTEAFF
cdr3_nt: TGCAGCGCCCGAGGAGCGAACACTGAAGCTTTCTTT

v_call: TRBV7-2
d_call: TRBD2
clone_size: few
j_call: TRBJ2-5
cdr3_aa: CASSNTLAGVFNEQYF
cdr3_nt: TGTGCCAGCAGCAACACGCTAGCGGGAGTTTTTAATGAGCAGTACTTC

v_call: TRBV27
d_call: -
clone_size: -
j_call: TRBJ2-2
cdr3_aa: CASSLHNTGELFF
cdr3_nt: TGTGCCAGCTCACTGCATAACACCGGGGAGCTGTTTTTT

v_call: TRBV15
d_call: -
clone_size: -
j_call: TRBJ1-5
cdr3_aa: CATSRERQYSNQPQHF
cdr3_nt: TGTGCCACCAGCAGAGAGAGGCAGTATAGCAATCAGCCCCAGCATTTT

v_call: TRBV7-2
d_call: TRBD1
clone_size: few
j_call: TRBJ2-1
cdr3_aa: CASSGDRELYNEQFF
cdr3_nt: TGTGCCAGCAGCGGGGACAGGGAGCTATACAATGAGCAGTTCTTC

v_call: TRBV28
d_call: -
clone_size: -
j_call: TRBJ2-7
cdr3_aa: CASTIQDSQPYEQYF
cdr3_nt: TGTGCCAGCACTATTCAGGATTCACAACCCTACGAGCAGTACTTC

v_call: TRBV20-1
d_call: -
clone_size: few
j_call: TRBJ1-2
cdr3_aa: CSARDPYGYTF
cdr3_nt: TGCAGTGCTAGAGACCCCTATGGCTACACCTTC

v_call: TRBV7-9
d_call: -
clone_size: -
j_call: TRBJ2-5
cdr3_aa: CASRLGTGDEQYF
cdr3_nt: TGTGCCAGCAGACTAGGGACGGGTGATGAGCAGTACTTC

v_call: TRBV9
d_call: TRBD1
clone_size: -
j_call: TRBJ2-2
cdr3_aa: CASAGGGELFF
cdr3_nt: TGTGCCAGCGCAGGGGGCGGGGAGCTGTTTTTT

v_call: TRBV4-3
d_call: TRBD1
clone_size: few
j_call: TRBJ1-1
cdr3_aa: CASSQGTGRGNTEAFF
cdr3_nt: TGCGCCAGCAGCCAAGGGACAGGTCGAGGGAACACTGAAGCTTTCTTT

v_call: TRBV27
d_call: TRBD2
clone_size: few
j_call: TRBJ2-1
cdr3_aa: CASSWGTSGANEQFF
cdr3_nt: TGTGCCAGCAGTTGGGGGACTAGTGGGGCGAATGAGCAGTTCTTC

v_call: TRBV6-5
d_call: -
clone_size: few
j_call: TRBJ2-5
cdr3_aa: CASARGPETQYF
cdr3_nt: TGTGCCAGCGCGCGGGGTCCAGAGACCCAGTACTTC

v_call: TRBV20-1
d_call: -
clone_size: -
j_call: TRBJ1-2
cdr3_aa: CSAPDSGPDGYTF
cdr3_nt: TGCAGTGCCCCGGACAGCGGCCCCGATGGCTACACCTTC

v_call: TRBV10-3
d_call: -
clone_size: -
j_call: TRBJ2-5
cdr3_aa: CAISGSGVETQYF
cdr3_nt: TGTGCCATCAGTGGTAGCGGAGTAGAGACCCAGTACTTC

v_call: TRBV29-1
d_call: TRBD2
clone_size: -
j_call: TRBJ2-3
cdr3_aa: CSVDRGSKDTQYF
cdr3_nt: TGCAGCGTTGACCGCGGGAGTAAAGATACGCAGTATTTT

v_call: TRBV7-2
d_call: TRBD2
clone_size: few
j_call: TRBJ2-1
cdr3_aa: CASSSPRGGNEQFF
cdr3_nt: TGTGCCAGCAGCTCCCCCCGGGGGGGAAATGAGCAGTTCTTC

v_call: TRBV6-6
d_call: TRBD1
clone_size: few
j_call: TRBJ2-7
cdr3_aa: CASSLPGTGDYEQYF
cdr3_nt: TGTGCCAGCAGTCTTCCCGGGACAGGGGACTACGAGCAGTACTTC

v_call: TRBV4-3
d_call: -
clone_size: -
j_call: TRBJ2-5
cdr3_aa: CASSRTPTVEETQYF
cdr3_nt: TGCGCCAGCAGCCGGACTCCCACAGTCGAGGAGACCCAGTACTTC

v_call: TRBV4-3
d_call: TRBD1
clone_size: many
j_call: TRBJ2-1
cdr3_aa: CASSQGQASYNEQFF
cdr3_nt: TGTGCCAGCAGCCAGGGACAGGCTTCCTACAATGAGCAGTTCTTC

v_call: TRBV7-9
d_call: -
clone_size: -
j_call: TRBJ2-1
cdr3_aa: CASSLYEVRRYNEQFF
cdr3_nt: TGTGCCAGCAGCTTATATGAGGTTCGGAGATACAATGAGCAGTTCTTC

v_call: TRBV30
d_call: -
clone_size: once
j_call: TRBJ2-3
cdr3_aa: CAWSNPGCRGSDTQYF
cdr3_nt: TGTGCCTGGAGTAACCCGGGATGCAGAGGATCAGATACGCAGTATTTT

v_call: TRBV20-1
d_call: TRBD1
clone_size: few
j_call: TRBJ2-7
cdr3_aa: CSARSVGTGEYEQYF
cdr3_nt: TGCAGTGCTAGAAGTGTTGGAACAGGGGAGTACGAGCAGTACTTC

v_call: TRBV6-2/TRBV6-3
d_call: TRBD2
clone_size: -
j_call: TRBJ2-1
cdr3_aa: CASSYASGEINEQFF
cdr3_nt: TGTGCCAGCAGTTACGCTAGCGGGGAAATAAATGAGCAGTTCTTC

v_call: TRBV7-2
d_call: -
clone_size: -
j_call: TRBJ1-6
cdr3_aa: CASSLAGHDNSPLHF
cdr3_nt: TGTGCCAGCAGCTTAGCGGGACACGATAATTCACCCCTCCACTTT